This TCR beta chain derives from a study of long-term antiretroviral therapy in people with HIV. Notes on the study in general: After ART, diversity increased yet remained lower than transplant donor controls. Collection spanned 2004 to 2017; ART regimens may be less effective than current ones.

A note on this clone: Its antigen is unknown.

This was the immunoSEQ v3.0 assay at survey level. Some clones are missing from TCRdb's copy, which holds only in-frame ones; the method was immunoSEQ multiplex PCR. The table has approximately 23,000 clones, 81% seen once; the top ten hold less than 9.5%. The sample consisted of unsorted PBMCs, taken 1.5 years after starting antiretroviral therapy. This TCR was sampled from a man between 25 and 39 years old with HIV.

The CDR3 coding sequence is TGCAGTGCTAGGCAAGAGACCCAGTACTTC. Translated: CSARQETQYF. J is TRBJ2-5 and V is TRBV20-1; D not resolved. Trimming stripped 3 bases from V and 2 bases from J, with 1 base between. The CDR3 covers 10 residues. In germline, CDR1 is DFQATT, CDR2 SNEGSKA (reference sequence).